These T cell receptor beta chains were read from a single sample in a study of T cells in Graves' hyperthyroidism and ophthalmopathy. TCRdb reprocessed the multiplex PCR reads with MiXCR, giving one entry per CDR3 protein. The data contain 300,000 to 450,000 distinct CDR3 sequences, 13% to 15% of them seen just once; the ten biggest clones take up around 19%. Input material: blood. The source of these receptors is a woman in her twenties or thirties with Graves' ophthalmopathy. CDR3s include the opening cysteine and the closing phenylalanine or tryptophan. The D gene is left open where the match is weak. The size field is filled for only some rows; it gives once, few, many or a size class.

TRBV18	TRBD1	20	many	TRBJ1-1	TGTGCCAGCCGGGGGGACAGAACAGGGCTTGAAAGAACCTTGAACACTGAAGCTTTCTTT	CASRGDRTGLERTLNTEAFF
TRBV7-2	TRBD1	15	.	TRBJ2-1	TGTGCCAGCAGCTTGACAGGGGGCAAATACAATGAGCAGTTCTTC	CASSLTGGKYNEQFF
TRBV10-3	TRBD2	16	many	TRBJ2-1	TGTGCCATCAGCGTTGGACTAGTGGGCTCCTACAATGAGCAGTTCTTC	CAISVGLVGSYNEQFF
TRBV6-5	TRBD1	17	.	TRBJ1-5	TGTGCCAGCGGTATACGAGGGACAGGGAGTGGCAATCAGCCCCAGCATTTT	CASGIRGTGSGNQPQHF
TRBV30	TRBD1	13	many	TRBJ1-4	TGTGCCTGGATCCGGACAGGGGGCGAAAAACTGTTTTTT	CAWIRTGGEKLFF
TRBV29-1	.	13	many	TRBJ2-7	TGCAGCTTCAGAAGCGCCGCCTACTACGAGCAGTACTTC	CSFRSAAYYEQYF
TRBV6-1	TRBD2	18	many	TRBJ2-2	TGTGCCAGCAGTCAACTAGCGGGGGGGCTAGATAACACCGGGGAGCTGTTTTTT	CASSQLAGGLDNTGELFF
TRBV28	TRBD1	15	many	TRBJ2-2	TGTGCCATCTATGCCGGGACAGTGAACACCGGGGAGCTGTTTTTT	CAIYAGTVNTGELFF
TRBV20-1	.	13	.	TRBJ1-2	TGCAGTGCTAGAGATATACGGCTTTATGGCTACACCTTC	CSARDIRLYGYTF
TRBV4-2	.	16	few	TRBJ1-3	TGTGCCGGCAGCCAAGCTCAAGGGCTCTCTGGAAACACCATATATTTT	CAGSQAQGLSGNTIYF
TRBV9	.	11	many	TRBJ1-1	TGTGGAAGGAGCGAGGGCACTGAAGCTTTCTTT	CGRSEGTEAFF
TRBV5-1	.	14	many	TRBJ2-7	TGCGCCAGCAGCTCCCGGGACGGCGATTACGAGCAGTACTTC	CASSSRDGDYEQYF
TRBV18	.	14	many	TRBJ1-1	TGTGCCAGCTCAAGAAAAGCTAAAGGCAGTGAAGCTTTCTTT	CASSRKAKGSEAFF
TRBV10-3	.	18	many	TRBJ2-1	TGTGCCATCAGCGAGGGGGGAGGGTTCCTCAGATCCTACAATGAGCAGTTCTTC	CAISEGGGFLRSYNEQFF
TRBV28	TRBD1	16	many	TRBJ1-1	TGTGCCAGCAGGAGGACAGGGGCCAACATGAACACTGAAGCTTTCTTT	CASRRTGANMNTEAFF
TRBV14	TRBD1	16	.	TRBJ1-1	TGTGCCAGCAGCCCCACAGGGGAGGGCATGAACACTGAAGCTTTCTTT	CASSPTGEGMNTEAFF
TRBV28	TRBD1	11	many	TRBJ2-5	TGTGCCAGCAGTGTGCAGGGGGATCGGTACTTC	CASSVQGDRYF
TRBV28	.	12	few	TRBJ1-1	TGTGCCAGCGACACCGCAAACACTGAAGCTTTCTTT	CASDTANTEAFF
TRBV20-1	.	18	.	TRBJ2-6	TGCAGTGCTAGAGATCGCGACCTGGTGATCTCTGGGGCCAACGTCCTGACTTTC	CSARDRDLVISGANVLTF
TRBV28	TRBD1	12	.	TRBJ1-1	TGTGCCAGCAGGGAGGGACAGGGTTTGGCTTTCTTT	CASREGQGLAFF
TRBV7-8	.	15	many	TRBJ1-1	TGTGCCAGCAGCCCCACAACTGTACTTAACACTGAAGCTTTCTTT	CASSPTTVLNTEAFF
TRBV5-1	.	16	many	TRBJ2-7	TGCGCCAGCAGCTTGTCCCGGGGGTTATACTCCTACGAGCAGTACTTC	CASSLSRGLYSYEQYF